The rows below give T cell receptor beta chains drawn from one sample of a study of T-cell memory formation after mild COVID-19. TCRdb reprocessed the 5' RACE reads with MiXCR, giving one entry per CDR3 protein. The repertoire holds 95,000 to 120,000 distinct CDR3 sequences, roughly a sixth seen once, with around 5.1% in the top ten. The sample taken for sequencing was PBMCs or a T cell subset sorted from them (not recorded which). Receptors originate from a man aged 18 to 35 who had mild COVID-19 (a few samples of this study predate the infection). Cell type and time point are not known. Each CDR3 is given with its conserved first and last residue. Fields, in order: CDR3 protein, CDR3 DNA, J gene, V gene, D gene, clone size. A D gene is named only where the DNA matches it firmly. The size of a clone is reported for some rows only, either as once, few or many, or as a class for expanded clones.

CASSEARLGEAFF | TGTGCCAGCAGTGAAGCGCGACTGGGAGAAGCTTTCTTT | TRBJ1-1 | TRBV2 | . | few
CASPRGTGHADTEAFF | TGTGCCAGCCCCCGGGGGACGGGTCATGCGGACACTGAAGCTTTCTTT | TRBJ1-1 | TRBV6-2/TRBV6-3 | . | few
CASSSQGTSLHGYTF | TGTGCCAGCAGCTCACAGGGGACCAGTCTCCATGGCTACACCTTC | TRBJ1-2 | TRBV7-2 | TRBD1 | .
CASSRFTDTQYF | TGTGCCAGCAGCCGCTTCACAGATACGCAGTATTTT | TRBJ2-3 | TRBV6-2/TRBV6-3 | . | .
CASSLARLAGGTDTQYF | TGCGCCAGCAGCTTGGCCCGGCTAGCGGGGGGCACAGATACGCAGTATTTT | TRBJ2-3 | TRBV5-1 | TRBD2 | .
CASSLSDGSYEQYF | TGTGCCAGCAGTTTGAGCGACGGCTCCTACGAGCAGTACTTC | TRBJ2-7 | TRBV12-3/TRBV12-4 | . | .
CASSQDMGASYGYTF | TGCGCCAGCAGCCAAGATATGGGGGCGTCTTATGGCTACACCTTC | TRBJ1-2 | TRBV4-1 | . | .
CASGIATGAPYEQYF | TGTGCCAGCGGAATCGCCACAGGGGCGCCCTACGAGCAGTACTTC | TRBJ2-7 | TRBV7-6 | TRBD1 | many
CASSPLGQANTGELFF | TGTGCCAGCAGCCCACTAGGCCAGGCGAACACCGGGGAGCTGTTTTTT | TRBJ2-2 | TRBV11-2 | . | .
CASSLSGLEQYF | TGTGCCAGCAGTTTGAGTGGCTTAGAGCAGTACTTC | TRBJ2-7 | TRBV12-3/TRBV12-4 | . | .